This T cell receptor (beta chain) was obtained from a study of blood T cell repertoires in COVID-19. Study at large: There were acute and convalescent COVID-19 samples, and they came from the United States, Italy and Spain. T cells, B-cell-depleted T cells, or PBMCs provided the cDNA or gDNA that served as material.

Study processing details: Estimates of nucleated cell counts were drawn from the amplification of reference gene primers. Assay: immunoSEQ multiplex PCR; the TCRdb copy retains only in-frame clones and omits some. The DNA gave D and trimming, while V, J and clone size come from that table. Altogether about 170,000 clones are present, 70% to 85% being singletons, with the ten largest covering about 20%. This CDR3 has 15 residues. Per germline, CDR1 SGHNT and CDR2 YYREEE (reference sequence). Trimming removed 5 bases at V and 11 bases at J, with 20 bases between. The sequenced sample was peripheral blood. The source is a woman aged 80 or older with acute or convalescent COVID-19. The V and J genes are TRBV5-4 and TRBJ1-6, with D possibly being TRBD1 (5 bases). CDR3 coding DNA: TGTGCCAGCAGTCCCTTGGGGGGAGAATTGGCACCCCTCCACTTT. It is translated as CASSPLGGELAPLHF.